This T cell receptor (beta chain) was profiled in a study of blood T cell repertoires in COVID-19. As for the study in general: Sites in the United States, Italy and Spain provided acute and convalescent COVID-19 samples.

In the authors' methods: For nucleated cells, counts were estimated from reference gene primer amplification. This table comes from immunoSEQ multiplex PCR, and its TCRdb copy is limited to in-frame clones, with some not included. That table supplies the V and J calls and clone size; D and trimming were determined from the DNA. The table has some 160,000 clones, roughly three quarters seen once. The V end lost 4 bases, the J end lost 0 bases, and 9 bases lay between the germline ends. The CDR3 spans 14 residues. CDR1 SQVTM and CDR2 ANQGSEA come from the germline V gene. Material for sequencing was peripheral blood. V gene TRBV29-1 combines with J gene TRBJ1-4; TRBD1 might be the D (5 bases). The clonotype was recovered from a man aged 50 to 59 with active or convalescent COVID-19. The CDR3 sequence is CSVGDRTTNEKLFF. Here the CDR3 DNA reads TGCAGCGTTGGAGACAGAACAACTAATGAAAAACTGTTTTTT.